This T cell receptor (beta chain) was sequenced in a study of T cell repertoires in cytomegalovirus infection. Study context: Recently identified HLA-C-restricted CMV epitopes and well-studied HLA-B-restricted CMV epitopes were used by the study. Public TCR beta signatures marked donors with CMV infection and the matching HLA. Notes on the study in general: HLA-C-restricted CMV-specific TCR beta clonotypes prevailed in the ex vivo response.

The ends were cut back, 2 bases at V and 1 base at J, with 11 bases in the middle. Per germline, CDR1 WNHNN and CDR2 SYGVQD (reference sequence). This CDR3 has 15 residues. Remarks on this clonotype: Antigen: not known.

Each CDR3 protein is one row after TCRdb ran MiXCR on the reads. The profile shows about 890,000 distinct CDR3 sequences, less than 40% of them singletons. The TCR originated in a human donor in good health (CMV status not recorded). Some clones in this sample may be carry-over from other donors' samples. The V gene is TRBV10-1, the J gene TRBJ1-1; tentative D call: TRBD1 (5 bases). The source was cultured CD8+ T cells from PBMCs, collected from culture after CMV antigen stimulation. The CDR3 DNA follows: TGCGCCAGCAGTGAGCTCCGCGGGGGGAACACTGAAGCTTTCTTT. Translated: CASSELRGGNTEAFF.